This T cell receptor beta chain stems from a study of monozygotic twins with inflammatory bowel disease. Making each TCR library took approximately 3,700 ng of total RNA. Per-sample cDNA came from eight separate reactions. Two rounds of nested PCR, of around 16 and 10 cycles, were run on TCRalpha and TCRbeta cDNA. TCRdb reanalyzed the 5' RACE reads and collapses them to one entry per CDR3 protein, without DNA. This listing includes more than 350,000 distinct CDR3 sequences. Concerning this clonotype: Its antigen remains unidentified.

The CDR3 totals 17 residues. Study-level points and caveats: The sharing of clonotypes with others was lower in IBD patients than in healthy twins, especially with disease activity.

Sequenced material: blood. This chain joins TRBV12-3 or TRBV12-4 and TRBJ2-1; TCRdb names TRBD2, which stays unverified in the absence of DNA. The receptor comes from a human donor with ulcerative colitis or Crohn's disease, or a healthy co-twin of an affected twin (not recorded which). The CDR3 loop reads CASSLRTSVRIGNEQFF.